This TCR beta chain was found in a study of early T cells in non-severe SARS-CoV-2 infection. For the study at large: It was bulk RNA from unsorted whole blood that was sequenced, and the chains were unpaired.

CDR1 is LNHDA and CDR2 is SQIVND in the germline V gene (reference sequence). The CDR3 has 14 amino acids. Trimming took off 3 bases at V and 4 bases at J, with 12 bases between the two ends. This clonotype has at least ten counts. Individual cDNA molecules received unique molecular identifiers during library preparation. One entry per CDR3 protein results from TCRdb running MiXCR on the 5' RACE reads. This table has approximately 33,000 distinct CDR3 sequences, 3% to 4.5% appearing once. The sequenced material came from whole blood. This rearrangement joins TRBV19 to TRBJ1-2; no clear D gene. The receptor comes from an adult who was a healthcare worker with PCR-confirmed SARS-CoV-2 infection or an uninfected control (not recorded which). CDR3 nucleotides: TGTGCCAGTAGTATTATGGGGATCGCCTATGGCTACACCTTC. It codes for CASSIMGIAYGYTF.